This T cell receptor (beta chain) was sequenced in a study of blood T cell repertoires in COVID-19. Study in general: Acute-phase and convalescent COVID-19 samples originated in the United States, Italy and Spain.

Data came from immunoSEQ multiplex PCR; TCRdb stores just in-frame clones and leaves some out. The data show roughly 56,000 clones, 90% seen once. The CDR3 loop spans 16 amino acids. Unmatched junction bases numbered 7, after V lost 5 bases and J lost 5 bases. Germline CDR1 SGHVS, CDR2 FQNEAQ. The TCR sequence derives from a man aged 55-75 years with active COVID-19. This chain links TRBV7-8 with TRBJ2-1; 12 bases fit TRBD2. The sample consisted of peripheral blood. The CDR3 here is CASSPRTSGNHNEQFF. In DNA, the CDR3 is TGTGCCAGCAGCCCCCGGACTAGCGGGAACCACAATGAGCAGTTCTTC.